The T cell receptor (beta chain) under discussion was sequenced for a study of blood T cell repertoires in COVID-19. Study as a whole: In each case, the material was cDNA or gDNA derived from T cells, B-cell-depleted T cells, or PBMCs.

This CDR3 spans 13 amino acids. The V gene's germline CDR1 is MNHEY and CDR2 SMNVEV (reference sequence). V was pared by 7 bases and J by 6 bases, with 16 bases between. The table came from immunoSEQ multiplex PCR; TCRdb's copy has only in-frame clones and leaves some out. Among about 170,000 clones listed, about 85% were seen once. Sequenced input: peripheral blood. This TCR derives from a woman in her seventies with COVID-19, enrolled during active disease. The chain has TRBV27 and TRBJ2-7, with D tentatively TRBD2 (5 bases). The CDR3 protein is CASKRGWNGEQYF. CDR3 coding DNA: TGTGCCAGCAAACGGGGATGGAATGGCGAGCAGTACTTC.